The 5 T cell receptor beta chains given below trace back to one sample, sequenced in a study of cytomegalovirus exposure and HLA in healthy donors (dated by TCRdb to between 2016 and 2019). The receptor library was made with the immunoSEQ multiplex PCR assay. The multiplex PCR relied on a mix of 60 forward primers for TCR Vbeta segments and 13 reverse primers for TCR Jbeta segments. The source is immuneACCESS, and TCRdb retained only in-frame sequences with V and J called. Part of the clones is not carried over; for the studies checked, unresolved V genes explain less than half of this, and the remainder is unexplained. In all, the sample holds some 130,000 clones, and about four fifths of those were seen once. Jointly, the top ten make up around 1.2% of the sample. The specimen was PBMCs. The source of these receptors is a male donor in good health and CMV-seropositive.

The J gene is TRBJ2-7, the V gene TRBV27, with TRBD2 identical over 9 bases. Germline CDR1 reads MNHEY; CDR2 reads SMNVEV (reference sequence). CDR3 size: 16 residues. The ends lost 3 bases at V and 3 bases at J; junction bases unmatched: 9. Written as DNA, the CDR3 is TGTGCCAGCAGTTTCTCATGGCGGGAGGGCCACTACGAGCAGTACTTC. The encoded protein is CASSFSWREGHYEQYF.

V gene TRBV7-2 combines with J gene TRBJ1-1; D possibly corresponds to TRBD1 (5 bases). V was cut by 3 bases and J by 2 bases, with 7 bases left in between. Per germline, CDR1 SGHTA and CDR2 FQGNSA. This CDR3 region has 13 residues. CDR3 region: CASSFTGNTEAFF. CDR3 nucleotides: TGTGCCAGCAGCTTCACAGGCAACACTGAAGCTTTCTTT.

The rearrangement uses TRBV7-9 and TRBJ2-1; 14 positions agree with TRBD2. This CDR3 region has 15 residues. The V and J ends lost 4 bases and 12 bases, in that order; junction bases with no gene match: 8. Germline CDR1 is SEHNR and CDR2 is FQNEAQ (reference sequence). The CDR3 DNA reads TGTGCCAGCAGCTCGGGGACTAGCGGGGGTGGCGTGCAGTTCTTC. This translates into CASSSGTSGGGVQFF.

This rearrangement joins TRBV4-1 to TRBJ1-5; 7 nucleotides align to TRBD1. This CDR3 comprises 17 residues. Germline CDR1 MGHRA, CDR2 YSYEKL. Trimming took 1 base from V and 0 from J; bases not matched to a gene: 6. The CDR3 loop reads CASSQGAGGHSNQPQHF. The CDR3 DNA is TGCGCCAGCAGCCAAGGGGCAGGGGGACATAGCAATCAGCCCCAGCATTTT.

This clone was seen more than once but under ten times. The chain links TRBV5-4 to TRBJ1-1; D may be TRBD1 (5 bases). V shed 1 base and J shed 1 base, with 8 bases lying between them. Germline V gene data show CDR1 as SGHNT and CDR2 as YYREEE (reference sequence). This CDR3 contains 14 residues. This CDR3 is CASSLQGGNTEAFF. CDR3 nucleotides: TGTGCCAGCAGCTTGCAGGGTGGGAACACTGAAGCTTTCTTT.